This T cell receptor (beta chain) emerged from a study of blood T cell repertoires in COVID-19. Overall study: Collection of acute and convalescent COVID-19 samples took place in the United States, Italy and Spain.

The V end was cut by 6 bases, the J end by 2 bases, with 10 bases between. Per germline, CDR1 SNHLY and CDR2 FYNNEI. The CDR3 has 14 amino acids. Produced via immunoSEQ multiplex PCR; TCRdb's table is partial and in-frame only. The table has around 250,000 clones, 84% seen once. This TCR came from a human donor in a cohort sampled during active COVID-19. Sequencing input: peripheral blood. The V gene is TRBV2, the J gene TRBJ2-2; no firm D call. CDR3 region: CASRDNGNTGELFF. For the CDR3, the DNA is TGTGCCAGCAGAGACAACGGAAACACCGGGGAGCTGTTTTTT.